Below, 26 T cell receptor beta chains from the same sample are listed, as sequenced in a study of OX40 agonist ivuxolimab in advanced cancers. Repertoires were generated with immunoSEQ multiplex PCR, while TCRdb's copy carries only in-frame clones and drops some. Among roughly 18,000 clones listed, over 70% were seen once. The source was CD4+ or CD8+ T cells sorted from blood, collected in a trial of the OX40 agonist ivuxolimab. Receptors were obtained from an adult with an advanced solid tumor such as melanoma, head and neck, liver or kidney cancer.

This clone showed up just once. The chain couples TRBV25-1 to TRBJ2-5; D may be TRBD1 or TRBD2 (5 bases each). Trimming removed 4 bases at V and 5 bases at J, with 5 bases between. CDR3 size: 11 residues. Germline CDR1 is MGHDK and CDR2 is SYGVNS. CDR3 nucleotide sequence: TGTGCCAGCAGTGGGGGGGAGACCCAGTACTTC. Translated: CASSGGETQYF.

This clone was picked up a small number of times. The chain joins TRBV13 to TRBJ2-1, with D hard to call. Germline values: CDR1 PRHDT, CDR2 FYEKMQ (reference sequence). The CDR3 length is 12 residues. V gave up 1 base and J gave up 2 bases, with 0 bases separating them. The CDR3 region has the DNA TGTGCCAGCAGCTTAGCCTACAATGAGCAGTTCTTC. Amino acids: CASSLAYNEQFF.

In DNA form, the CDR3 reads TGTGCCAGCAGCTTGGGCTTAGTCCGCGATACGCAGTATTTT. It codes for CASSLGLVRDTQYF. The chain has TRBV5-6 and TRBJ2-3; no definite D call. The CDR3 sequence is 14 residues long. Germline assignment: CDR1 SGHDT and CDR2 YYEEEE. Between the trimmed V and J ends, which lost 0 bases and 6 bases, there was a span of 11 bases.

The CDR3 DNA reads as TGTGCCAGCAGCTCAGGGGGACACTCTTACGCCAATGAGCAGTTCTTC. Translation: CASSSGGHSYANEQFF. This chain links TRBV7-9 with TRBJ2-1; 7 bases match TRBD1. V trimming: 4 bases; J trimming: 6 bases; junction bases outside the gene matches: 12. The CDR3 covers 16 residues. CDR1 and CDR2 (germline): SEHNR, FQNEAQ (reference sequence).

The chain combines TRBV28 with TRBJ1-5; 11 nucleotides match TRBD1. After removal of 5 bases from V and 8 bases from J, the junction contained 5 bases not matched to a gene. The CDR3 totals 14 residues. Germline V lookup: CDR1 MDHEN, CDR2 SYDVKM. The CDR3 is CASSPGTGGEPQHF. DNA for the CDR3: TGTGCCAGCAGTCCCGGGACAGGGGGTGAGCCCCAGCATTTT.

V is TRBV4-3 and J is TRBJ1-3, with 7 bases matching TRBD1. After removal of 3 bases from V and 4 bases from J, the junction contained 9 bases not matched to a gene. The CDR3 is 16 residues long. From germline, CDR1 is LGHNA and CDR2 YSLEER. As DNA, the CDR3 is TGCGCCAGCAGCCAGTCAATCAGGGGGTCCGGAAACACCATATATTTT. Translation: CASSQSIRGSGNTIYF.

V usage is TRBV30 and J usage is TRBJ1-1, with a weak D call TRBD1 (5 bases). The ends were cut back, 3 bases at V and 0 bases at J, with 11 bases in the middle. CDR1 and CDR2 (germline): GTSNPN, SVGIG (reference sequence). This CDR3 region has 14 residues. CDR3 nucleotide sequence: TGTGCCTGGAGCCTGGGACCGATGAACACTGAAGCTTTCTTT. It codes for CAWSLGPMNTEAFF.

This clone was found a few times. This chain connects TRBV4-2 to TRBJ2-3; 7 nucleotides line up with TRBD2. The CDR3 covers 17 residues. Germline CDR1 is LGHNA and CDR2 is YNFKEQ. V lost 0 bases, J lost 3 bases, and 9 bases stayed unmatched. The CDR3 is CASSQDGWEGRTDTQYF. DNA for the CDR3: TGTGCCAGCAGCCAAGATGGGTGGGAGGGCCGGACAGATACGCAGTATTTT.

The chain is built from TRBV19 and TRBJ2-7; D might be TRBD2 (6 bases). CDR1 and CDR2 (germline): LNHDA, SQIVND (reference sequence). The V gene lost 3 bases and the J gene lost 4 bases, with 19 bases spanning the gap. This CDR3 is 16 amino acids long. The CDR3 region has the DNA TGTGCCAGTAGTATCGGAACCGGGACTTTCTTTTACGAGCAGTACTTC. It translates to CASSIGTGTFFYEQYF.

This clone was seen just once. The DNA of the CDR3 is TGTGCCAGCGGATACCCGAGGGGGCCGGACACTGAAGCTTTCTTT. The encoded protein is CASGYPRGPDTEAFF. J is TRBJ1-1 and V is TRBV11-2; 7 bases align to TRBD1. This CDR3 region has 15 residues. Trimming at V came to 8 bases and at J to 3 bases, leaving 12 bases not matched to a gene. Germline V CDR1 and CDR2: SGHAT, FQNNGV.

The CDR3 DNA reads as TGTGCCAGCAGTTCCGGGACAGGGTACAATCAGCCCCAGCATTTT. This gives the protein CASSSGTGYNQPQHF. The chain recombines TRBV27 with TRBJ1-5; 9 bases are shared with TRBD1. V was pared by 4 bases and J by 3 bases, with 4 bases of the junction left unmatched. The V gene's germline CDR1 is MNHEY and CDR2 SMNVEV (reference sequence). The CDR3 covers 15 residues.

V is TRBV7-6 and J is TRBJ2-1, with 8 bases that match TRBD2. Per germline, CDR1 SGHVS and CDR2 FNYEAQ. V gave up 5 bases and J gave up 3 bases; unmatched junction bases: 6. CDR3 length equals 15 residues. The CDR3 is CASSPKRELYNEQFF. Here the CDR3 DNA reads TGTGCCAGCAGCCCGAAGCGGGAGCTCTACAATGAGCAGTTCTTC. The variable domain in full, with the rest retrieved from reference TRBV7-6 and TRBJ2-1, is GAGVSQSPRYKVTKRGQDVALRCDPISGHVSLYWYRQALGQGPEFLTYFNYEAQQDKSGLPNDRFSAERPEGSISTLTIQRTEQRDSAMYRCASSPKRELYNEQFFGPGTRLTVL.

The sample holds one count of this clone. This chain links TRBV28 with TRBJ1-2; no clear D gene. From germline, CDR1 is MDHEN and CDR2 SYDVKM. The CDR3 extends over 15 amino acids. The V end was cut by 5 bases, the J end by 2 bases, with 15 bases between. CDR3 protein: CASSPLSGTNYGYTF. The CDR3 DNA reads TGTGCCAGCAGTCCATTATCCGGAACGAACTATGGCTACACCTTC.

The chain joins TRBV5-1 to TRBJ2-3; TRBD2 aligns across 14 bases. Germline V CDR1 and CDR2: SGHRS, YFSETQ. The V and J ends lost 2 bases and 1 base, in that order; junction bases with no gene match: 9. The CDR3 has 19 amino acids. Written as DNA, the CDR3 is TGCGCCAGCAGCTTAACGGGACTAGCGGGAGTTGGGGGCACAGATACGCAGTATTTT. This encodes CASSLTGLAGVGGTDTQYF.

This rearrangement joins TRBV5-3 to TRBJ2-2; D assignment may be TRBD1 or TRBD2 (5 bases each). TRBV5-3 belongs to the ORF category, with a function that is uncertain. The CDR3 is made up of 14 amino acids. V lost 8 bases to trimming and J lost 1 base, with 12 bases between them. CDR3 residues: CASRLQVNTGELFF. DNA of the CDR3: TGTGCCAGCAGACTACAGGTGAACACCGGGGAGCTGTTTTTT.

The chain combines TRBV9 with TRBJ2-1, with D perhaps matching TRBD1 or TRBD2 (5 bases each). CDR1 is SGDLS and CDR2 is YYNGEE in the germline V gene. The CDR3 extends over 13 amino acids. V lost 0 bases, J lost 6 bases, and 7 bases lay in between. In DNA form, the CDR3 reads TGTGCCAGCAGCGTAGAAGGGACCAATGAGCAGTTCTTC. This sequence encodes CASSVEGTNEQFF.

The rearrangement links TRBV6-6 to TRBJ2-7; 13 bases align to TRBD2. Losses at the gene ends were 7 bases for V and 3 bases for J; bases not matched to a gene: 6. In germline, CDR1 is MNHNY, CDR2 SVGAGI (reference sequence). CDR3 length: 15 amino acids. The CDR3 nucleotides are TGTGCCAGCACCGAACTAGCGGGGGGGTACTACGAGCAGTACTTC. Translation gives CASTELAGGYYEQYF.

V and J are TRBV19 and TRBJ1-1, with 9 bases matching TRBD1. Germline trimming cut 6 bases from V and 8 bases from J; bases unmatched to any gene: 7. CDR3 length: 13 amino acids. Germline V gives CDR1 LNHDA, CDR2 SQIVND (reference sequence). The DNA of the CDR3 is TGTGCCAGTAGGAGGACAGGGGAAGAGGAAGCTTTCTTT. Translated, it gives CASRRTGEEEAFF.

This sequence joins TRBV4-3 and TRBJ2-3; D uncertain. Germline loops: CDR1 LGHNA, CDR2 YSLEER. The CDR3 consists of 14 residues. Trimming removed 1 base from V and 3 bases from J, with 8 bases in between. The CDR3 nucleotides read TGCGCCAGCAGCCAAGGCTTGGGGACAGATACGCAGTATTTT. This gives the protein CASSQGLGTDTQYF.

Comment on this clone: The DNA is left out, because the CDR3 cannot be placed on it with certainty; the CDR3 is given as TCRdb lists it. Other DNA sequences in this sample translate to the same CDR3. CDR3 protein: CASSFSGPGDTQYF. This chain links TRBV28 with TRBJ2-3. The germline gives CDR1 MDHEN, CDR2 SYDVKM. A total of 14 residues make up the CDR3, ends included.

This sequence joins TRBV5-1 and TRBJ2-3, with D possibly being TRBD1 (6 bases). There are 15 residues in the CDR3. Per the germline V gene, CDR1 is SGHRS and CDR2 is YFSETQ. V gave up 0 bases and J gave up 5 bases, with 13 bases separating them. Written as DNA, the CDR3 is TGCGCCAGCAGCTTGGTTGGGCAGGGGCAAGATACGCAGTATTTT. It is translated as CASSLVGQGQDTQYF.

The CDR3 protein is CASHPYLGASNEKLFF. CDR3 DNA sequence: TGTGCCAGCCACCCCTATCTAGGGGCTTCTAATGAAAAACTGTTTTTT. The chain links TRBV27 to TRBJ1-4; tentatively, D is TRBD1 (5 bases). The CDR3 covers 16 residues. Germline values: CDR1 MNHEY, CDR2 SMNVEV (reference sequence). V lost 8 bases, J lost 3 bases, and 19 bases lay in between.

The chain combines TRBV4-1 with TRBJ2-7, with TRBD2 matching over 7 bases. Losses at the gene ends were 5 bases for V and 5 bases for J; bases not matched to a gene: 6. CDR1 is MGHRA, CDR2 YSYEKL, per germline. The CDR3 length is 13 residues. CDR3: CASSADGGNEQYF. The CDR3, as DNA: TGCGCCAGCAGCGCGGACGGGGGGAACGAGCAGTACTTC.

J is TRBJ2-7 and V is TRBV20-1; possibly TRBD1 for D (5 bases). CDR3 length: 11 residues. The V end lost 6 bases, the J end lost 4 bases, and 10 bases lay between the germline ends. Germline-derived CDR1 and CDR2 are DFQATT and SNEGSKA (reference sequence). The CDR3 here is CSAPQGYEQYF. The CDR3 DNA sequence: TGCAGTGCCCCCCAGGGTTACGAGCAGTACTTC.

This rearrangement joins TRBV27 to TRBJ2-5, with D perhaps matching TRBD1 or TRBD2 (7 bases each). The last part of the DNA fits TRBJ2-7 better; the J call may be wrong. The CDR3 sequence is 14 residues long. From germline, CDR1 is MNHEY and CDR2 SMNVEV (reference sequence). Here the CDR3 reads CASNTLTGRDEQYF. CDR3 DNA: TGTGCCAGCAACACTTTGACAGGGAGGGACGAGCAGTACTTC.

The rearrangement joins TRBV7-9 to TRBJ1-5; possibly TRBD1 for D (6 bases). Germline V gene data show CDR1 as SEHNR and CDR2 as FQNEAQ (reference sequence). This CDR3 contains 15 residues. Trimming shortened V by 6 bases and J by 0 bases, and 12 bases separated the two germline ends. The CDR3 protein is CASRLTGYSNQPQHF. DNA of the CDR3: TGTGCCAGCAGATTGACAGGTTATAGCAATCAGCCCCAGCATTTT. The full variable domain, rest sourced from reference TRBV7-9 and TRBJ1-5, is DTGVSQNPRHKITKRGQNVTFRCDPISEHNRLYWYRQTLGQGPEFLTYFQNEAQLEKSRLLSDRFSAERPKGSFSTLEIQRTEQGDSAMYLCASRLTGYSNQPQHFGDGTRLSIL.